The 28 T cell receptor beta chains below all came from one sample that was sequenced in a study of blood T cell repertoires in COVID-19. The table came from immunoSEQ multiplex PCR; TCRdb's copy has only in-frame clones and leaves some out. The data contain 200,000 to 250,000 clones, more than 75% of them singletons. Sequences were obtained from peripheral blood. The receptors here all came from an elderly woman with COVID-19, enrolled during active disease.

For this clone: A junction boundary mismatches the germline segment, possibly from a read error. This chain connects TRBV28 to TRBJ1-5; TRBD1 might be the D (6 bases). Germline V gene data show CDR1 as MDHEN and CDR2 as SYDVKM. This CDR3 has 13 amino acids. The CDR3 DNA reads TGCGCCAGTGGGGGCCTTAGCAATCAGCCCCAGCATTTT. Residues: CASGGLSNQPQHF.

The chain combines TRBV18 with TRBJ2-5; 7 bases align to TRBD2. CDR1 is KGHSH, CDR2 LQKENI, per germline. The CDR3 runs 15 residues. V shed 5 bases, J shed 2 bases, and the junction held 8 bases outside the gene matches. DNA of the CDR3: TGTGCCAGCTCAGCCCTCCAGGGAGGGCAAGAGACCCAGTACTTC. It translates to CASSALQGGQETQYF.

This clone was recorded only once. One end of the junction varies from germline; a read error may be responsible. This chain links TRBV7-7 with TRBJ2-1, with 8 bases that match TRBD2. Germline CDR1 SSHAT, CDR2 FNYEAQ (reference sequence). There are 17 residues in the CDR3. The CDR3 DNA reads as TGTGCTAGCAGCCCCATCCTTACTAGCGGAAAAGGGAATGAGCAGTTCTTC. Its protein is CASSPILTSGKGNEQFF.

The count of this clone is one. The J gene is TRBJ1-2, the V gene TRBV11-2; 9 nucleotides agree with TRBD1. CDR3 length: 14 amino acids. CDR1 is SGHAT and CDR2 is FQNNGV in the germline V gene. With V trimmed by 1 base and J by 7 bases, 4 bases remained unmatched. CDR3 residues: CASSLVPDRGGYTF. The CDR3, as DNA: TGTGCCAGCAGCTTAGTCCCGGACAGGGGTGGCTACACCTTC.

The genes are TRBV28 and TRBJ2-1; D perhaps matches TRBD2 (7 bases). CDR3 length equals 15 residues. V was pared by 6 bases and J by 8 bases, with 20 bases between. Germline values: CDR1 MDHEN, CDR2 SYDVKM. The CDR3 coding sequence is TGTGCCAGCAGCCGGGGGGCCCCCCAGGGATATGAGCAGTTCTTC. Protein sequence: CASSRGAPQGYEQFF. Full variable domain (missing parts from reference TRBV28 and TRBJ2-1): DVKVTQSSRYLVKRTGEKVFLECVQDMDHENMFWYRQDPGLGLRLIYFSYDVKMKEKGDIPEGYSVSREKKERFSLILESASTNQTSMYLCASSRGAPQGYEQFFGPGTRLTVL.

This clone has more than one count but fewer than ten. V usage is TRBV19 and J usage is TRBJ2-3, with TRBD1 matching over 7 bases. The CDR3 spans 15 residues. CDR1 LNHDA and CDR2 SQIVND come from the germline V gene (reference sequence). J gave up 2 bases and V 6 bases, and 8 bases lay outside the gene matches. DNA of the CDR3: TGTGCCAGTAGGATAACAGGGGTCAACACAGATACGCAGTATTTT. Its translation: CASRITGVNTDTQYF.

The chain recombines TRBV7-9 with TRBJ1-1; 8 nucleotides agree with TRBD1. Trimming at V came to 5 bases and at J to 5 bases, leaving 13 bases not matched to a gene. The length of the CDR3 is 16 residues. Germline V gives CDR1 SEHNR, CDR2 FQNEAQ (reference sequence). The CDR3 spells CASSPLGQGEVTEAFF. The CDR3 nucleotides are TGTGCCAGCAGCCCACTCGGACAGGGAGAGGTGACTGAAGCTTTCTTT.

This chain uses TRBV5-4 with TRBJ2-1; 7 positions match TRBD2. CDR1 is SGHNT and CDR2 is YYREEE in the germline V gene (reference sequence). V lost 4 bases and J lost 7; bases outside the gene matches: 8. The CDR3 length is 14 residues. CDR3 sequence (DNA): TGTGCCAGCAGCCCAGCGGGGTTTCGAAATGAGCAGTTCTTC. Its protein product is CASSPAGFRNEQFF.

J is TRBJ2-2 and V is TRBV19; D is unresolved. This CDR3 is 16 amino acids long. V was clipped by 5 bases and J by 3 bases, with 16 bases between them. Germline CDR1 and CDR2: LNHDA and SQIVND (reference sequence). CDR3 nucleotides: TGTGCCAGTAGTTCAAACGGAGTAGAGGACACCGGGGAGCTGTTTTTT. It is translated as CASSSNGVEDTGELFF.

This chain joins TRBV30 and TRBJ1-2; D is undetermined. V was trimmed by 0 bases and J by 7 bases, leaving 12 bases between them. Germline CDR1 is GTSNPN and CDR2 is SVGIG (reference sequence). This CDR3 has 13 amino acids. The CDR3 bases are TGTGCCTGGAGTGTAAAATCCGGCGGTGGCTACACCTTC. As protein: CAWSVKSGGGYTF. The entire variable domain, with the rest obtained from reference TRBV30 and TRBJ1-2, is as follows: SQTIHQWPATLVQPVGSPLSLECTVEGTSNPNLYWYRQAAGRGLQLLFYSVGIGQISSEVPQNLSASRPQDRQFILSSKKLLLSDSGFYLCAWSVKSGGGYTFGSGTRLTVV.

The sample holds a few counts of this clone. V gene TRBV19 combines with J gene TRBJ2-3; the D gene is possibly TRBD2 (6 bases). The V end was cut by 5 bases, the J end by 10 bases, with 13 bases between. This CDR3 region has 12 residues. CDR1 is LNHDA and CDR2 is SQIVND in the germline V gene (reference sequence). CDR3: CASSSSSAPQYF. In nucleotides, the CDR3 is TGTGCCAGTAGTTCTTCTAGCGCCCCGCAGTATTTT.

The rearrangement links TRBV3-1 (or the pseudogene TRBV3-2) to TRBJ1-6; D perhaps matches TRBD1 (5 bases). V was shortened by 4 bases and J by 7 bases, with 17 bases between the two germline ends. The CDR3 has 16 residues. CDR1 LGHDT and CDR2 YNNKEL come from the germline V gene (reference sequence). The CDR3 reads CASSPLGRGENSPLHF. The CDR3 DNA is TGTGCCAGCAGCCCTCTTGGGAGGGGTGAAAATTCACCCCTCCACTTT.

The rearrangement joins TRBV19 to TRBJ2-1, with 8 bases fitting TRBD1. CDR3 length: 18 amino acids. Germline V gives CDR1 LNHDA, CDR2 SQIVND (reference sequence). Trimming took 5 bases from V and 0 from J; bases not matched to a gene: 12. DNA for the CDR3: TGTGCCAGTAGTGACAGGGGCCCCTCCTTTCGCTCCTACAATGAGCAGTTCTTC. This translates into CASSDRGPSFRSYNEQFF.

The J gene is TRBJ2-1, the V gene TRBV30; 9 positions agree with TRBD2. The CDR3 contains 14 residues. Germline CDR1 GTSNPN, CDR2 SVGIG (reference sequence). J gave up 4 bases and V 4 bases, and 5 bases lay outside the gene matches. The CDR3 protein is CAWTRTSEYNEQFF. The CDR3 DNA sequence: TGTGCCTGGACTCGGACTAGCGAGTACAATGAGCAGTTCTTC.

The genes are TRBV7-2 and TRBJ1-6; D may be TRBD1 (6 bases). There are 15 residues in the CDR3. Germline CDR1 and CDR2: SGHTA and FQGNSA. V lost 1 base and J lost 14, with 18 bases in between. CDR3 residues: CASSLGTASGTALHF. In nucleotides, the CDR3 is TGTGCCAGCAGCTTAGGGACAGCCTCAGGTACGGCCCTCCACTTT.

This sequence joins TRBV5-1 and TRBJ2-1; the D gene is possibly TRBD1 (6 bases). Trimming took off 0 bases at V and 3 bases at J, with 7 bases between the two ends. Germline V gene lookup returns CDR1 SGHRS and CDR2 YFSETQ. The CDR3 contains 14 residues. CDR3 bases: TGCGCCAGCAGCTTGGGACAGGACTACAATGAGCAGTTCTTC. Amino acid sequence: CASSLGQDYNEQFF.

This chain connects TRBV28 to TRBJ2-7; TRBD1 matches at 8 bases. CDR3 size: 15 residues. Germline V gene lookup returns CDR1 MDHEN and CDR2 SYDVKM. Losses at the gene ends were 6 bases for V and 2 bases for J; bases not matched to a gene: 9. As DNA, the CDR3 is TGTGCCAGCAGACCAACCGGGACAGGTACCTACGAGCAGTACTTC. It codes for CASRPTGTGTYEQYF.

The CDR3 sequence: CASSQGGANRVTGELFF. In nucleotides, the CDR3 is TGTGCCAGCAGCCAAGGGGGAGCAAACAGGGTCACCGGGGAGCTGTTTTTT. V and J are TRBV4-2 and TRBJ2-2, with D maybe TRBD1 (6 bases). Trimming shortened V by 1 base and J by 4 bases, and 16 bases separated the two germline ends. The CDR3 has 17 residues. From germline, CDR1 is LGHNA and CDR2 YNFKEQ.

V is TRBV7-9 and J is TRBJ2-1; no reliable D call. The V gene lost 1 base and the J gene lost 7 bases, with 11 bases spanning the gap. The CDR3 is made up of 14 amino acids. Looked up from germline, CDR1 is SEHNR and CDR2 is FQNEAQ (reference sequence). CDR3 bases: TGTGCCAGCAGCTTAGAAGCTCTGGTGAATGAGCAGTTCTTC. Amino acid sequence: CASSLEALVNEQFF.

The V call is TRBV7-9, the J call TRBJ2-7; 10 nucleotides agree with TRBD1. Per the germline V gene, CDR1 is SEHNR and CDR2 is FQNEAQ (reference sequence). CDR3 length: 15 residues. V lost 1 base, J lost 7 bases, and 7 bases stayed unmatched. The CDR3 sequence: CASSLGGQGMREQYF. The CDR3 DNA is TGTGCCAGCAGCTTAGGGGGACAGGGGATGCGAGAGCAGTACTTC.

The CDR3 bases are TGTGCCAGCTCAACGGACAGGGAATCCTATAATTCACCCCTCCACTTT. This encodes CASSTDRESYNSPLHF. This sequence joins TRBV18 and TRBJ1-6; 8 bases align to TRBD1. Trimming took 5 bases from V and 1 from J; bases not matched to a gene: 4. Germline V gene data show CDR1 as KGHSH and CDR2 as LQKENI. The CDR3 spans 16 residues. The entire variable domain, with the rest obtained from reference TRBV18 and TRBJ1-6, is as follows: NAGVMQNPRHLVRRRGQEARLRCSPMKGHSHVYWYRQLPEEGLKFMVYLQKENIIDESGMPKERFSAEFPKEGPSILRIQQVVRGDSAAYFCASSTDRESYNSPLHFGNGTRLTVT.

The chain combines TRBV7-2 with TRBJ1-1; D is undetermined. Trimming took off 5 bases at V and 4 bases at J, with 14 bases between the two ends. The CDR3 loop spans 14 amino acids. Germline V gene data show CDR1 as SGHTA and CDR2 as FQGNSA. The CDR3 bases are TGTGCCAGCAGCATCCCCAGGCCTGCCACTGAAGCTTTCTTT. Residues: CASSIPRPATEAFF. The variable domain in full, with the rest retrieved from reference TRBV7-2 and TRBJ1-1, is GAGVSQSPSNKVTEKGKDVELRCDPISGHTALYWYRQSLGQGLEFLIYFQGNSAPDKSGLPSDRFSAERTGGSVSTLTIQRTQQEDSAVYLCASSIPRPATEAFFGQGTRLTVV.

The chain couples TRBV11-2 to TRBJ2-1, with 10 bases that match TRBD1. In germline, CDR1 is SGHAT, CDR2 FQNNGV. CDR3 length: 15 amino acids. The V gene end was trimmed by 4 bases and the J gene end by 8 bases; junction bases not matched to a gene: 8. The CDR3 reads CASSSPGQGIYEQFF. The CDR3 nucleotides are TGTGCCAGCAGCTCCCCGGGACAGGGGATCTATGAGCAGTTCTTC.

The chain recombines TRBV7-9 with TRBJ2-7; D ambiguous. The CDR3 loop spans 12 amino acids. V dropped 8 bases and J dropped 4 bases, with 12 bases sitting between them. Germline CDR1 is SEHNR and CDR2 is FQNEAQ (reference sequence). CDR3 sequence: CASPGFPYEQYF. CDR3 coding DNA: TGTGCCAGCCCAGGCTTTCCGTACGAGCAGTACTTC.

This chain links TRBV28 with TRBJ2-7, with D possibly being TRBD1 (6 bases). Trimming took 2 bases from V and 6 from J, leaving 11 bases between them. The CDR3 covers 13 residues. Germline CDR1 is MDHEN and CDR2 is SYDVKM. CDR3 bases: TGTGCCAGCAGTTTAGTACAGGGCTTCGAGCAGTACTTC. Protein product: CASSLVQGFEQYF.

This clone was observed once. The chain combines TRBV7-9 with TRBJ2-3, with TRBD2 as a possible D gene (6 bases). Germline lookup yields CDR1 SEHNR and CDR2 FQNEAQ (reference sequence). V was trimmed by 11 bases and J by 4 bases, leaving 22 bases between them. The CDR3 is 15 amino acids. CDR3 nucleotide sequence: TGTGCCGTGACAGCCGGCCGGGAGCCTTCAGATACGCAGTATTTT. Translated: CAVTAGREPSDTQYF. Drawing the rest from reference TRBV7-9 and TRBJ2-3, the complete variable domain is DTGVSQNPRHKITKRGQNVTFRCDPISEHNRLYWYRQTLGQGPEFLTYFQNEAQLEKSRLLSDRFSAERPKGSFSTLEIQRTEQGDSAMYLCAVTAGREPSDTQYFGPGTRLTVL.

The chain joins TRBV7-9 to TRBJ2-6; 7 nucleotides agree with TRBD1. J was trimmed by 4 bases and V by 4 bases; bases with no gene match: 4. This CDR3 is 15 amino acids long. Germline lookup yields CDR1 SEHNR and CDR2 FQNEAQ (reference sequence). CDR3 sequence reads: CASSSTGSGANVLTF. CDR3 bases: TGTGCCAGCAGCTCGACAGGGTCCGGGGCCAACGTCCTGACTTTC.

This clone was detected only a few times. The chain links TRBV18 to TRBJ1-2, with 8 bases identical to TRBD1. The length of the CDR3 is 14 residues. With 3 bases clipped from V and 4 bases from J, the junction kept 4 bases outside the gene matches. Per the germline V gene, CDR1 is KGHSH and CDR2 is LQKENI. The DNA for the CDR3 is TGTGCCAGCTCACCCGGGACAGGAACCTATGGCTACACCTTC. It yields the protein CASSPGTGTYGYTF.